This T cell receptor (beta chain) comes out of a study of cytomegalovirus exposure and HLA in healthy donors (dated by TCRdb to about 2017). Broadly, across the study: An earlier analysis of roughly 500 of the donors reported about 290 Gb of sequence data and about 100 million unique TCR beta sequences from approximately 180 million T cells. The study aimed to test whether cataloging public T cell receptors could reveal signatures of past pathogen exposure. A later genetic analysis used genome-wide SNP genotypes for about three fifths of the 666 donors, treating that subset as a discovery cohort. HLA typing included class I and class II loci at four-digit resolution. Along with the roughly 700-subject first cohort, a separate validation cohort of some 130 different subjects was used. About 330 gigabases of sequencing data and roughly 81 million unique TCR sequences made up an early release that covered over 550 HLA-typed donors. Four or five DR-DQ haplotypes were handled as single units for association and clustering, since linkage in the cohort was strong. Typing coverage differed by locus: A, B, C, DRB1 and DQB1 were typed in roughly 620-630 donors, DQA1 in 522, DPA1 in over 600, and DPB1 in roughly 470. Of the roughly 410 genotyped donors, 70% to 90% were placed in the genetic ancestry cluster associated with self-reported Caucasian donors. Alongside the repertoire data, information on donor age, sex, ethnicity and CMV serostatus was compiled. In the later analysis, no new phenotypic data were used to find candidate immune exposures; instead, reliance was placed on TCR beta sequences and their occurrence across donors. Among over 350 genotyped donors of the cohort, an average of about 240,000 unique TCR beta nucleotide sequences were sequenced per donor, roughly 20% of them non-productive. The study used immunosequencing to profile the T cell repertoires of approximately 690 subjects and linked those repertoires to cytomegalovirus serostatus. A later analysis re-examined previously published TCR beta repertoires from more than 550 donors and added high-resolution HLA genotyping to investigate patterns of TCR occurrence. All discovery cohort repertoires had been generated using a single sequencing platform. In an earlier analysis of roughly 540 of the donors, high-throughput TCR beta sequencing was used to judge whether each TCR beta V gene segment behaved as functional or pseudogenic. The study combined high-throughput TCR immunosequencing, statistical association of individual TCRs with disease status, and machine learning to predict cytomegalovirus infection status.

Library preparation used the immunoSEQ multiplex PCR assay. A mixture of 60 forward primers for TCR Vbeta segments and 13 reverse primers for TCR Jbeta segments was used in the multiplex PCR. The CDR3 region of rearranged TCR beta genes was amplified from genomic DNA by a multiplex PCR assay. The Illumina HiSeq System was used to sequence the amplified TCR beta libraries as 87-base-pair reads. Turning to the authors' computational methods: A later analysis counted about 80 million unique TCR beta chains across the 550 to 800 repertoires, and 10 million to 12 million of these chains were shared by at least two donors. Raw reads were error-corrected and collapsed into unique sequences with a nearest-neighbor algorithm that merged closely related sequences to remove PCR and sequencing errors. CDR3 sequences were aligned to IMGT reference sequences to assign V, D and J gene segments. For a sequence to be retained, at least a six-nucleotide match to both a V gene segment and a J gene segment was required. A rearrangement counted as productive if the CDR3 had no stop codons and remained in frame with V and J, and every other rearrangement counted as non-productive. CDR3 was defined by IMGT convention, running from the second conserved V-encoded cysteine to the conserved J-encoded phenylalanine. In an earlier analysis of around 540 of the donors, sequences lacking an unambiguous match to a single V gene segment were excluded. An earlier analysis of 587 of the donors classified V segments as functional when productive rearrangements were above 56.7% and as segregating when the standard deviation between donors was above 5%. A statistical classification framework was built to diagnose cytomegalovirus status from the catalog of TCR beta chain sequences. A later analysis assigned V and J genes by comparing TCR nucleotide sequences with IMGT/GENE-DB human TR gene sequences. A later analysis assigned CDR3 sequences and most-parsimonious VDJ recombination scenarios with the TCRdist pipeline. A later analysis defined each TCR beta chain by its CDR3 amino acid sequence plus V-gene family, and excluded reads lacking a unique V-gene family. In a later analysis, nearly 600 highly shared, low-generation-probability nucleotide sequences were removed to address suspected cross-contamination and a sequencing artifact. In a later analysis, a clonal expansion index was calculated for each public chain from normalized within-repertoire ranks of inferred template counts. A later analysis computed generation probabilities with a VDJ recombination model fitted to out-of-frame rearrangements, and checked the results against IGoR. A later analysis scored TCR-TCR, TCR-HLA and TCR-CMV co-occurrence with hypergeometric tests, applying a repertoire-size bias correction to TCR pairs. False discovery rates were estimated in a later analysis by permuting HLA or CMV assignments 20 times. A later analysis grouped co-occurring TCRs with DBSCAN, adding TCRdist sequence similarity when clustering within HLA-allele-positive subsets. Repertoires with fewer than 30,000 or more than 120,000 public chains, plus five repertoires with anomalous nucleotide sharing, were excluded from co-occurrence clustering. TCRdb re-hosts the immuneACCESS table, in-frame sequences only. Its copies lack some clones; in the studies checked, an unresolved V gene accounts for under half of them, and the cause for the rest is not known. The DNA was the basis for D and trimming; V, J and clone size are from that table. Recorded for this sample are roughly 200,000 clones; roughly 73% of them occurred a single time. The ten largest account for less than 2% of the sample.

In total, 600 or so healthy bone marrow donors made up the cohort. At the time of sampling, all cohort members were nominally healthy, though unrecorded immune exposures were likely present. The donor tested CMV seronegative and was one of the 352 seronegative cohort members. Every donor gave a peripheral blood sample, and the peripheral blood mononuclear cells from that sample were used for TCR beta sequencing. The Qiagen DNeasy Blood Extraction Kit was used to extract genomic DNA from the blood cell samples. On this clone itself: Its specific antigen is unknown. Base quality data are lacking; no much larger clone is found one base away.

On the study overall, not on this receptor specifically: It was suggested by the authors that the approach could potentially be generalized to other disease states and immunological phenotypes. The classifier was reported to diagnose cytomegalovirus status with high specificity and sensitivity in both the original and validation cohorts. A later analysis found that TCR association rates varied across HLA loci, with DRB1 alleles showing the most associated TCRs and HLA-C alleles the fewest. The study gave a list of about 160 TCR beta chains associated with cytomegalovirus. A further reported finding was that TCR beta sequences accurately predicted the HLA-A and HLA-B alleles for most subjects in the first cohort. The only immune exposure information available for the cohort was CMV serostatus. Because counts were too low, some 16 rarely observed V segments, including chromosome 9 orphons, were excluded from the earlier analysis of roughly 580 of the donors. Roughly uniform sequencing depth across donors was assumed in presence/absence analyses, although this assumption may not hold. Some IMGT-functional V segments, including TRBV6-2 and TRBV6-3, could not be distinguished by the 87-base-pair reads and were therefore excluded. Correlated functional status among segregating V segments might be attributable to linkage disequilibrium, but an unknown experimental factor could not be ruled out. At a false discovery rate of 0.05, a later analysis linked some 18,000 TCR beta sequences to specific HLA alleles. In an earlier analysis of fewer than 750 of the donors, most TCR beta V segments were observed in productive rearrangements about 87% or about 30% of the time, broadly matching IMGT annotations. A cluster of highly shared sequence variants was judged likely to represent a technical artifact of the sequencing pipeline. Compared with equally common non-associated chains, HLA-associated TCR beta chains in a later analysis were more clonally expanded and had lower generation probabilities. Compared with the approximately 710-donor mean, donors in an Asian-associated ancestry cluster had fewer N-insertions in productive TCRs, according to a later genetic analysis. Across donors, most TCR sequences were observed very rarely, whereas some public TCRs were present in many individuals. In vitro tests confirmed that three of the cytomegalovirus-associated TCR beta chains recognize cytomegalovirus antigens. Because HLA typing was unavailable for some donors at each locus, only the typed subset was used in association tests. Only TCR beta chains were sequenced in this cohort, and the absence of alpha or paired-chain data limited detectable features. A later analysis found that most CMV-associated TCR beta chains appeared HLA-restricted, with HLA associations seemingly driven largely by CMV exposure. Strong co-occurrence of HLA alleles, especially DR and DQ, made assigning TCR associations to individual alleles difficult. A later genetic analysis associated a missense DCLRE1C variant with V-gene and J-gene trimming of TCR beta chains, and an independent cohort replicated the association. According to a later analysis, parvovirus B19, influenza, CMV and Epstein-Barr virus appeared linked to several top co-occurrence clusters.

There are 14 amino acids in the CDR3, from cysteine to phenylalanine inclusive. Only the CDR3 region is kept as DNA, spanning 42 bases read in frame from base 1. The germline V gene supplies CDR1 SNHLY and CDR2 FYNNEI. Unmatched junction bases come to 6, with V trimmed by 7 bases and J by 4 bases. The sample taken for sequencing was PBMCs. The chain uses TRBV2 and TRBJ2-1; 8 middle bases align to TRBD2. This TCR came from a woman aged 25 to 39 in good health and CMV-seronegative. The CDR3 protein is CASNRGGPYNEQFF. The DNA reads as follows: TGTGCCAGCAATCGGGGGGGCCCATACAATGAGCAGTTCTTC.